These 27 T cell receptor beta chains were sequenced from one sample in a study of identical twins. TCRdb used MiXCR to reprocess the 5' RACE reads, holding one entry per CDR3 protein. The profile shows about 520,000 distinct CDR3 sequences, 22% of them singletons. Separately, the same data were catalogued under a study of T cells expressing NK-cell markers.

Sequencing was carried out using CD4+ T cells sorted from blood. The source of these receptors is a woman younger than 35 in good health.

The chain joins TRBV15 to TRBJ2-3; the D is unclear. The CDR3 runs 17 residues. Germline loops: CDR1 LNHNV, CDR2 YYDKDF (reference sequence). Trimming removed 0 bases at V and 1 base at J, with 14 bases between. CDR3 residues: CATSRERVGWGTDTQYF. CDR3 nucleotide sequence: TGTGCCACCAGCAGAGAGAGAGTCGGATGGGGCACAGATACGCAGTATTTT.

This clonotype was recorded a few times. The chain employs TRBV7-8 and TRBJ2-5, with 8 bases fitting TRBD2. The germline V gene encodes CDR1 SGHVS and CDR2 FQNEAQ. The CDR3 is 15 residues long. With V trimmed by 6 bases and J by 5 bases, 11 bases remained unmatched. The CDR3 loop is CASSPGGIFRETQYF. DNA of the CDR3: TGTGCCAGCAGTCCGGGGGGGATCTTCAGGGAGACCCAGTACTTC. The full variable domain, completed using reference TRBV7-8 and TRBJ2-5, is GAGVSQSPRYKVAKRGQDVALRCDPISGHVSLFWYQQALGQGPEFLTYFQNEAQLDKSGLPSDRFFAERPEGSVSTLKIQRTQQEDSAVYLCASSPGGIFRETQYFGPGTRLLVL.

V usage is TRBV10-3 and J usage is TRBJ2-3; a weak D match, TRBD2 (6 bases). Germline V gene sequence: CDR1 ENHRY, CDR2 SYGVKD. V dropped 2 bases and J dropped 2 bases, with 11 bases sitting between them. The CDR3 has 15 residues. The chain's CDR3 is CAISERRGYTDTQYF. CDR3 sequence (DNA): TGTGCCATCAGTGAGCGGCGGGGATACACAGATACGCAGTATTTT.

There are a few counts of this clonotype. The chain recombines TRBV7-2 with TRBJ2-7; either TRBD1 or TRBD2 may supply D (5 bases each). Germline V gene data show CDR1 as SGHTA and CDR2 as FQGNSA. The CDR3 has 14 residues. V lost 5 bases and J lost 3, with 14 bases in between. CDR3 residues: CASSPQDGDYEQYF. CDR3 nucleotide sequence: TGTGCCAGCAGCCCACAGGACGGGGACTACGAGCAGTACTTC.

The V gene is TRBV20-1, the J gene TRBJ1-6; D may be TRBD1 (5 bases). The CDR3 contains 14 residues. The germline V gene encodes CDR1 DFQATT and CDR2 SNEGSKA (reference sequence). V was trimmed by 6 bases and J by 9 bases, leaving 18 bases between them. CDR3 bases: TGCAGTGCCACAAGGGACCTGGGGATTTCACCCCTCCACTTT. It encodes CSATRDLGISPLHF.

This clonotype appeared a few times. The chain links TRBV6-2 or TRBV6-3 to TRBJ2-1; no definite D call. The germline V gene has CDR1 MNHEY and CDR2 SVGEGT. V was shortened by 6 bases and J by 9 bases, with 21 bases between the two germline ends. The CDR3 is 15 amino acids. CDR3 residues: CASSPGFGLVTEQFF. In DNA, the CDR3 is TGTGCCAGCAGCCCCGGATTTGGGCTAGTGACTGAGCAGTTCTTC.

CDR3 in DNA: TGCAGTTCCCCCCTAGCGCCAGACAGATACAATGAGCAGTTCTTC. Protein: CSSPLAPDRYNEQFF. The chain joins TRBV20-1 to TRBJ2-1, with a possible D match to TRBD2 (6 bases). The CDR3 length is 15 residues. Between the trimmed V and J ends, which lost 8 bases and 4 bases, there was a span of 21 bases. The germline V gene encodes CDR1 DFQATT and CDR2 SNEGSKA (reference sequence).

The V and J genes are TRBV6-5 and TRBJ1-2; D is unclear. Per the germline V gene, CDR1 is MNHEY and CDR2 is SVGAGI. V gave up 0 bases and J gave up 4 bases, with 12 bases separating them. There are 15 residues in the CDR3. CDR3 in amino acids: CASSYSRTASYGYTF. CDR3 nucleotide sequence: TGTGCCAGCAGTTACTCGAGAACGGCCTCCTATGGCTACACCTTC.

The V gene is TRBV6-1, the J gene TRBJ2-4; TRBD2 matches 10 bases. From germline, CDR1 is MNHNS and CDR2 SASEGT. This CDR3 region has 17 residues. Trimming removed 6 bases from V and 1 base from J; junction bases left unmatched: 9. The CDR3 region is CASRLAGLHGAKNIQYF. CDR3 bases: TGTGCCAGCAGACTAGCGGGGTTACACGGGGCCAAAAACATTCAGTACTTC.

This clonotype was seen only a few times. The CDR3 region is CASSFSRDSSTYEQYF. CDR3 in DNA: TGCGCCAGCAGCTTCTCCCGGGACAGCTCTACCTACGAGCAGTACTTC. The rearrangement joins TRBV5-1 to TRBJ2-7; 7 nucleotides match TRBD1. CDR3 length: 16 residues. V shed 2 bases and J 2 bases; nucleotides not matched to a gene: 10. Germline-derived CDR1 and CDR2 are SGHRS and YFSETQ.

The rearrangement uses TRBV7-2 and TRBJ2-3, with 7 positions matching TRBD2. The length of the CDR3 is 15 residues. J gave up 0 bases and V 5 bases, and 5 bases lay outside the gene matches. Per germline, CDR1 SGHTA and CDR2 FQGNSA. CDR3 residues: CASSRDYYSTDTQYF. As DNA, the CDR3 is TGTGCCAGCAGCCGGGACTACTACAGCACAGATACGCAGTATTTT.

The V call is TRBV3-1, the J call TRBJ2-1, with 8 positions matching TRBD2. There are 13 residues in the CDR3. V gave up 1 base and J gave up 10 bases; unmatched junction bases: 3. Germline assignment: CDR1 LGHDT and CDR2 YNNKEL (reference sequence). The CDR3 region has the DNA TGTGCCAGCAGCCAAGCGCAGCGGGGGGAGCAGTTCTTC. Amino acids: CASSQAQRGEQFF.

CDR3 DNA: TGCAGTGCTATGGTGGGGCCGCACTCCTACAATGAGCAGTTCTTC. Its translation: CSAMVGPHSYNEQFF. This chain connects TRBV20-1 to TRBJ2-1, with D perhaps TRBD1 (5 bases). Trimming left V 4 bases short and J 0 bases short, with 13 bases between. Per the germline V gene, CDR1 is DFQATT and CDR2 is SNEGSKA (reference sequence). This CDR3 region has 15 residues.

This clonotype appeared a few times. The chain couples TRBV20-1 to TRBJ1-5; maybe TRBD1 (6 bases). The germline V and J ends were trimmed by 0 bases and 0 bases, with 12 bases remaining between them. The CDR3 spans 16 residues. Per germline, CDR1 DFQATT and CDR2 SNEGSKA (reference sequence). The CDR3 coding sequence is TGCAGTGCTAGAGATCTCAGGGGCTATAGCAATCAGCCCCAGCATTTT. Its translation is CSARDLRGYSNQPQHF.

The chain joins TRBV20-1 to TRBJ1-6; unclear D gene. The CDR3 spans 13 residues. V dropped 0 bases and J dropped 7 bases, with 7 bases sitting between them. The germline CDR1 and CDR2 sequences are DFQATT and SNEGSKA (reference sequence). CDR3 sequence: CSAREAGNSPLHF. The CDR3, as DNA: TGCAGTGCTAGAGAGGCAGGAAATTCACCCCTCCACTTT.

The rearrangement uses TRBV20-1 and TRBJ2-3; 7 bases are shared with TRBD1. After removal of 6 bases from V and 1 base from J, the junction contained 7 bases not matched to a gene. Germline loops: CDR1 DFQATT, CDR2 SNEGSKA (reference sequence). This CDR3 spans 14 amino acids. This CDR3 reads CSATQGWGTDTQYF. The CDR3 DNA is TGCAGTGCCACACAGGGGTGGGGCACAGATACGCAGTATTTT.

This clonotype was recorded a few times. This chain links TRBV7-9 with TRBJ2-3; D is unresolved. The CDR3 totals 15 residues. Germline CDR1 is SEHNR and CDR2 is FQNEAQ (reference sequence). Trimming took off 0 bases at V and 3 bases at J, with 10 bases between the two ends. The CDR3 nucleotides read TGTGCCAGCAGCTTAGCGCGAGTTGTTACAGATACGCAGTATTTT. This encodes CASSLARVVTDTQYF.

A few counts support this clonotype. The rearrangement links TRBV12-3 or TRBV12-4 to TRBJ1-2, with a weak D call TRBD1 (5 bases). The CDR3 contains 17 residues. Trimming removed 2 bases from V and 7 bases from J, with 23 bases in between. The CDR3 DNA sequence: TGTGCCAGCAGTTTACGGGGAAGGGGCAGCCGGTTAGGTGGCTACACCTTC. Encoded protein: CASSLRGRGSRLGGYTF.

CDR3 protein: CSARDKVDWAFF. The CDR3, as DNA: TGCAGTGCTAGAGATAAGGTGGACTGGGCTTTCTTT. The chain has TRBV20-1 and TRBJ1-1; no firm D call. Germline V gives CDR1 DFQATT, CDR2 SNEGSKA (reference sequence). Trimming took off 0 bases at V and 11 bases at J, with 13 bases between the two ends. This CDR3 comprises 12 residues.

This clonotype has only a few counts. This chain links TRBV7-9 with TRBJ1-6; D possibly corresponds to TRBD1 (6 bases). Per the germline V gene, CDR1 is SEHNR and CDR2 is FQNEAQ (reference sequence). V lost 4 bases, J lost 8 bases, and 21 bases lay in between. The CDR3 has 17 residues. CDR3 DNA sequence: TGTGCCAGCAGCTCCGTCAGGGGCCTCGGGGCTGATTCACCCCTCCACTTT. Translated: CASSSVRGLGADSPLHF.

This clonotype was observed at least ten times. The rearrangement joins TRBV7-9 to TRBJ2-3, with D hard to call. V was clipped by 4 bases and J by 0 bases, with 11 bases between them. CDR3 length: 15 amino acids. Germline V lookup: CDR1 SEHNR, CDR2 FQNEAQ (reference sequence). CDR3 sequence (DNA): TGTGCCAGCAGCTCCTTATACCGGAGCACAGATACGCAGTATTTT. The encoded protein is CASSSLYRSTDTQYF. The full variable domain, completed using reference TRBV7-9 and TRBJ2-3, is DTGVSQNPRHKITKRGQNVTFRCDPISEHNRLYWYRQTLGQGPEFLTYFQNEAQLEKSRLLSDRFSAERPKGSFSTLEIQRTEQGDSAMYLCASSSLYRSTDTQYFGPGTRLTVL.

This clonotype was seen more than once but under ten times. The chain has TRBV4-1 and TRBJ2-7; possible D gene TRBD1, 5 bases. V was pared by 4 bases and J by 5 bases, with 18 bases between. Germline V lookup: CDR1 MGHRA, CDR2 YSYEKL. CDR3 size: 15 residues. Here the CDR3 reads CASSRSLADSHEQYF. CDR3 sequence (DNA): TGCGCCAGCAGCCGAAGTCTCGCCGACAGCCACGAGCAGTACTTC.

This clonotype was seen only a few times. The V and J genes are TRBV12-3 or TRBV12-4 and TRBJ2-1, with 9 nucleotides matching TRBD2. The CDR3 runs to 15 residues. J gave up 9 bases and V 7 bases, and 13 bases lay outside the gene matches. The CDR3 sequence is CASTAGRGGPGEQFF. CDR3 bases: TGTGCCAGCACCGCAGGGCGGGGGGGCCCGGGTGAGCAGTTCTTC.

This clonotype was observed a handful of times. The chain links TRBV20-1 to TRBJ1-5; D remains ambiguous. In germline, CDR1 is DFQATT, CDR2 SNEGSKA (reference sequence). The V and J ends lost 5 bases and 0 bases respectively, with 11 bases between them. The CDR3 spans 14 residues. The CDR3 region has the DNA TGCAGTGCTGAACTCGGATATAGCAATCAGCCCCAGCATTTT. It yields the protein CSAELGYSNQPQHF.

V usage is TRBV20-1 and J usage is TRBJ2-5, with a weak D call TRBD1 (6 bases). V lost 6 bases to trimming and J lost 3 bases, with 11 bases between them. This CDR3 spans 12 amino acids. Germline CDR1 is DFQATT and CDR2 is SNEGSKA (reference sequence). CDR3 sequence reads: CSAATGKETQYF. The CDR3, as DNA: TGCAGTGCCGCCACAGGGAAAGAGACCCAGTACTTC.

This clonotype was detected only a few times. This chain links TRBV9 with TRBJ2-1; 10 bases match TRBD1. Trimming cost V 0 bases and J 7 bases; bases outside gene matches: 1. CDR1 is SGDLS, CDR2 YYNGEE, per germline. The CDR3 contains 14 residues. The CDR3 is CASSVVGQGNEQFF. Written as DNA, the CDR3 is TGTGCCAGCAGCGTAGTGGGACAGGGGAATGAGCAGTTCTTC.

The V and J genes are TRBV29-1 and TRBJ1-5; D may be TRBD1 (6 bases). The CDR3 is made up of 14 amino acids. Germline-derived CDR1 and CDR2 are SQVTM and ANQGSEA. V was shortened by 6 bases and J by 5 bases, with 17 bases between the two germline ends. The CDR3 DNA reads TGCAGCGTGAGGACAGAGGGGTTTGATCAGCCCCAGCATTTT. Translated, it gives CSVRTEGFDQPQHF.